Listed below are T cell receptor beta chains from one sample, sequenced in a study of T cells in localized non-small cell lung cancer. The data were produced by immunoSEQ multiplex PCR, yet TCRdb's version contains in-frame clones alone and is incomplete. The sample consists of 1,500 to 2,000 clones, roughly 23% of them appearing once. The sample here was normal lung tissue next to the tumor, taken before any cancer treatment. All receptors derive from an older female donor with stage I squamous cell lung carcinoma. CDR3s include the opening cysteine and the closing phenylalanine or tryptophan.

j_call v_call cdr3_aa
TRBJ2-1 TRBV6-7 CASSYGRGYRNEQFF
TRBJ1-1 TRBV9 CASSLRTNTEAFF
TRBJ1-1 TRBV19 CASSTGRLSGTEAFF
TRBJ2-6 TRBV18 CASSGQGGAPGANVLTF
TRBJ2-5 TRBV9 CASGGTGETQYF
TRBJ2-1 TRBV11-3 CASRQTGTDYNEQFF
TRBJ2-7 TRBV16 CASSHFRRSYEQYF
TRBJ2-1 TRBV11-3 CASSLTVAGAFDSNEQFF
TRBJ2-1 TRBV19 CASSIGASGGRNEQFF
TRBJ1-3 TRBV10-2 CASSEVGGNSGNTIYF
TRBJ2-3 TRBV29-1 CGVSHSTDTQYF
TRBJ2-5 TRBV11-3 CASSLVTSGKETQYF
TRBJ2-1 TRBV9 CASSVDRGVYNEQFF
TRBJ1-1 TRBV9 CATRDRGLLNTEAFF
TRBJ2-5 TRBV11-3 CASSPGYSGGQQETQYF
TRBJ1-3 TRBV5-1 CASRTDNSGNTIYF
TRBJ2-7 TRBV6-8 CASSPLGLYEQYF
TRBJ1-6 TRBV14 CASSQHQWDSPLHF
TRBJ2-2 TRBV23-1 CASSQYSGGTNTGELFF
TRBJ1-1 TRBV30 CAWSKQGNTEAFF
TRBJ1-5 TRBV19 CASSIVGIRPQHF
TRBJ1-2 TRBV9 CASSVEAAPNYGYTF
TRBJ2-5 TRBV11-3 CASSLGTGKETQYF
TRBJ2-2 TRBV11-3 CASSWTSGHTGELFF
TRBJ2-7 TRBV29-1 CSARQGPYEQYF
TRBJ2-1 TRBV11-3 CASSVGMAGNNEQFF
TRBJ1-3 TRBV4-1 CASSQETTGNTIYF
TRBJ1-1 TRBV28 CASSLIGETEAFF
TRBJ2-7 TRBV30 CAWSGGLAGEQYF
TRBJ1-2 TRBV6-8 CASNLEKNYGYTF
TRBJ2-7 TRBV10-2 CATRDSSSYEQYF
TRBJ1-3 TRBV30 CAWSVWGSGNTIYF
TRBJ1-2 TRBV9 CASSALPGGAYGYTF
TRBJ2-1 TRBV9 CASSVRQGDNEQFF
TRBJ2-3 TRBV30 CAWSLPDTQYF
TRBJ1-2 TRBV9 CASSPQGGDGYTF
TRBJ2-1 TRBV11-3 CASSLGDRVTNEQFF
TRBJ1-2 TRBV18 CASSMTGGDGGYTF
TRBJ1-3 TRBV5-1 CASSLAPGGSSGNTIYF
TRBJ1-2 TRBV4-1 CASSQVGRTRSYGYTF
TRBJ2-2 TRBV28 CASSSAGETGELFF
TRBJ1-1 TRBV9 CASSPLVNTEAFF
TRBJ1-3 TRBV15 CATSRSLDTNSGNTIYF
TRBJ2-5 TRBV14 CASSQGLGSIQETQYF
TRBJ1-1 TRBV11-3 CASSTHRLNTEAFF
TRBJ2-5 TRBV18 CASSPDRRVAETQYF
TRBJ2-7 TRBV29-1 CSVTDRVYEQYF
TRBJ1-1 TRBV1 CASSQGQGAARTEAFF
TRBJ2-5 TRBV11-3 CASSLITGTGIETQYF